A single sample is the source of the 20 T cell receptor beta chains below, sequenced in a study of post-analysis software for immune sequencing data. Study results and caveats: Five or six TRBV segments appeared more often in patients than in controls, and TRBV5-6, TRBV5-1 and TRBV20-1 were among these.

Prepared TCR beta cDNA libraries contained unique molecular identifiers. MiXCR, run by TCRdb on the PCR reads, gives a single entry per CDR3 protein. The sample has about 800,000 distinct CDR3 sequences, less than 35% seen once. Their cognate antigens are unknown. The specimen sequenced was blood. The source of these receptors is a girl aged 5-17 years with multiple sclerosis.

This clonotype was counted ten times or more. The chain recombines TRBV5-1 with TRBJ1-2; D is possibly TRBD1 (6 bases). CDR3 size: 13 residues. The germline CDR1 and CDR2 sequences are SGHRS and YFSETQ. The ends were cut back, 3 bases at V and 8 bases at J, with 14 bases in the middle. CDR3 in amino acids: CASSSGQGRGYTF. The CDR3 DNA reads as TGCGCCAGCAGCTCCGGGCAGGGGAGAGGCTACACCTTC.

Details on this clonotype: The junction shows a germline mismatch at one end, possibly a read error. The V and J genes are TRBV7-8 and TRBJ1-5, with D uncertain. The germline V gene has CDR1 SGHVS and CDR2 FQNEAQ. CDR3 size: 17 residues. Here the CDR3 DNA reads TGTGCCAGCAGCCCCTCCCGAATAGGTTATCCCAATCGGCCCCAGCATTTT. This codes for CASSPSRIGYPNRPQHF.

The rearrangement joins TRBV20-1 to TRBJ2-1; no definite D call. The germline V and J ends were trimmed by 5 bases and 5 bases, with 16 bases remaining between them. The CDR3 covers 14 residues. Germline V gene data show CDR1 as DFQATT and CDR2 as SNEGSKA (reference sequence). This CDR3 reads CSAEVKELNNEQFF. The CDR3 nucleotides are TGCAGTGCTGAAGTCAAGGAGCTTAACAATGAGCAGTTCTTC.

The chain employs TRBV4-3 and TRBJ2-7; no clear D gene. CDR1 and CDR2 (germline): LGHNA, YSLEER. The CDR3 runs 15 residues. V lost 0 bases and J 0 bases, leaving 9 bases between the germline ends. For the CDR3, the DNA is TGCGCCAGCAGCCAAGATCCAGGTAACTCCTACGAGCAGTACTTC. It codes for CASSQDPGNSYEQYF.

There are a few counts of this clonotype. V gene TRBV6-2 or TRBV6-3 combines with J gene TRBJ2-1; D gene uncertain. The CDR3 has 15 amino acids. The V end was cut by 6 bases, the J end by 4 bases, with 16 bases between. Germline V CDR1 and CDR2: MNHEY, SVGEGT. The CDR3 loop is CASSPGVVSYNEQFF. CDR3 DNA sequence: TGTGCCAGCAGCCCTGGGGTAGTGTCGTACAATGAGCAGTTCTTC.

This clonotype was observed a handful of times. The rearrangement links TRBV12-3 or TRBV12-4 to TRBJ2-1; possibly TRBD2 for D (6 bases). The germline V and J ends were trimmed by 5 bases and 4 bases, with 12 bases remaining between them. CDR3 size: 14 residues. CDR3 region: CASSVGTPYNEQFF. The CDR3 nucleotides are TGTGCCAGCAGTGTCGGGACTCCTTACAATGAGCAGTTCTTC.

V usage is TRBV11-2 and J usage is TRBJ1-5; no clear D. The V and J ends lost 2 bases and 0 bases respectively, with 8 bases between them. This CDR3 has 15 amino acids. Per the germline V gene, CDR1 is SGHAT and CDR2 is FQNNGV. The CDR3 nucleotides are TGTGCCAGCAGCTTAAATTTCGGTAGCAATCAGCCCCAGCATTTT. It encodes CASSLNFGSNQPQHF. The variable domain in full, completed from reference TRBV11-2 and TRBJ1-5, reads EAGVAQSPRYKIIEKRQSVAFWCNPISGHATLYWYQQILGQGPKLLIQFQNNGVVDDSQLPKDRFSAERLKGVDSTLKIQPAKLEDSAVYLCASSLNFGSNQPQHFGDGTRLSIL.

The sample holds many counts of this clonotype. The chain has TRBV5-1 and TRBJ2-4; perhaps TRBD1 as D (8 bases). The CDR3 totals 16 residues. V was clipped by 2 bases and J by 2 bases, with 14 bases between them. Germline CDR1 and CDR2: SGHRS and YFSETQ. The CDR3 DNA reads TGCGCCAGCAGCTTAGGACAGGGAGGGTCCAAAAACATTCAGTACTTC. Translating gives CASSLGQGGSKNIQYF.

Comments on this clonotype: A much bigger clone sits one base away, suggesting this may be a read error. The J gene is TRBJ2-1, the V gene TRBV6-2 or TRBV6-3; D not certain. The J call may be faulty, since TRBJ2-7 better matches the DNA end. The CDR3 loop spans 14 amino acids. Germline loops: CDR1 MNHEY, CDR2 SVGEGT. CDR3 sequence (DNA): TGTGCCAGCGGAAGTAGGAGCTCCTACAATGAGCAGTACTTC. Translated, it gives CASGSRSSYNEQYF.

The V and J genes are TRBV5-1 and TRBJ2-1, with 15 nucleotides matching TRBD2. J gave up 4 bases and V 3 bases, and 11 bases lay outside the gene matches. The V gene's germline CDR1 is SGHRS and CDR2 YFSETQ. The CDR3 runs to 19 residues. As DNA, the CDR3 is TGCGCCAGCAGCTCGGGACTAGCGGGGGGAATCGGACAATACAATGAGCAGTTCTTC. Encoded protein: CASSSGLAGGIGQYNEQFF.

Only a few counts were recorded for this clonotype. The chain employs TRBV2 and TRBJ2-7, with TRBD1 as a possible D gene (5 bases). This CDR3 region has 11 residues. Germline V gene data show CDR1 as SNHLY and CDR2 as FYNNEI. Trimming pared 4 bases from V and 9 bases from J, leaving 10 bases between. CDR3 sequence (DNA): TGTGCCAGCAGTGGCAGGCAGGGGCAGTACTTC. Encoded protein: CASSGRQGQYF.

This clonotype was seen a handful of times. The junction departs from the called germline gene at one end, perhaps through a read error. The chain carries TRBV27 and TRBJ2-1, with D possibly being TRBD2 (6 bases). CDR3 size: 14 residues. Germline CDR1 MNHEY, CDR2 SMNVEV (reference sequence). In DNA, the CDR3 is TGTGCCAGCAGACCGTGGGGGGAACACAACGAGCAGTTCTTC. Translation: CASRPWGEHNEQFF.

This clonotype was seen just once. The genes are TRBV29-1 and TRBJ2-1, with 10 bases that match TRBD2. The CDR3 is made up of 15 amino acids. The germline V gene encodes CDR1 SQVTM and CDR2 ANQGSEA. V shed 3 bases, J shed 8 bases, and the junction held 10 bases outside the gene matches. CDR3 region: CSVDAKGLAYHEQFF. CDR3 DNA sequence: TGCAGCGTTGATGCGAAGGGACTAGCGTATCATGAGCAGTTCTTC.

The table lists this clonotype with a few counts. The CDR3 loop is CSVVGYRGRNEQYF. The CDR3 DNA reads as TGCAGCGTTGTAGGCTACAGGGGGCGCAACGAGCAGTACTTC. This sequence joins TRBV29-1 and TRBJ2-7; 9 positions match TRBD1. The CDR3 covers 14 residues. The germline V gene has CDR1 SQVTM and CDR2 ANQGSEA. The J segment lost 5 bases and the V segment lost 4 bases, leaving 9 bases of the junction unmatched.

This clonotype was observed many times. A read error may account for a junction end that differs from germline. The CDR3 region has the DNA TGTGCCAGCAGTTTAGACCGGGGAAGAGAGACCCAGTACTTC. Residues: CASSLDRGRETQYF. This sequence joins TRBV7-2 and TRBJ2-5; perhaps TRBD2 as D (5 bases). The V gene's germline CDR1 is SGHTA and CDR2 FQGNSA. This CDR3 is built from 14 residues.

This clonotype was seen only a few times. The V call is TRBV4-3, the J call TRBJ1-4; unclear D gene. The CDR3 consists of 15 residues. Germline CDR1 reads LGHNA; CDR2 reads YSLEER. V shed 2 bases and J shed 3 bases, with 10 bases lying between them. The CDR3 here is CASSQKFPANEKLFF. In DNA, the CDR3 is TGCGCCAGCAGCCAAAAATTCCCGGCTAATGAAAAACTGTTTTTT.

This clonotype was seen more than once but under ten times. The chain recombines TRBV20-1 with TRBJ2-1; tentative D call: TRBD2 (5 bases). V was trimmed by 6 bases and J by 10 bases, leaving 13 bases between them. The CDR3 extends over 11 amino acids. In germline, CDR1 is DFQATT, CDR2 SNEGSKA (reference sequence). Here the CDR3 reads CSAGIPAEQFF. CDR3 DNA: TGCAGTGCCGGGATACCGGCGGAGCAGTTCTTC.

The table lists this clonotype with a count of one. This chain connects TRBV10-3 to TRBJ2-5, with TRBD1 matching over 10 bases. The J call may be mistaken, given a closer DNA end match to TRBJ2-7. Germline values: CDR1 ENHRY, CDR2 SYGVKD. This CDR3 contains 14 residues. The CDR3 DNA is TGTGCCATCAGCTATTGGGACAGGGGCGACGAGCAGTACTTC. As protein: CAISYWDRGDEQYF.

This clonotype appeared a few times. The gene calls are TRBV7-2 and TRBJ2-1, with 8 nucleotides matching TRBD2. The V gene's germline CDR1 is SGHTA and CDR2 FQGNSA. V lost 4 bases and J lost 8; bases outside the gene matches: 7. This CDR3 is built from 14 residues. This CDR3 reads CASSSLAGIYEQFF. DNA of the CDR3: TGTGCCAGCAGCTCCTTAGCGGGGATCTATGAGCAGTTCTTC.

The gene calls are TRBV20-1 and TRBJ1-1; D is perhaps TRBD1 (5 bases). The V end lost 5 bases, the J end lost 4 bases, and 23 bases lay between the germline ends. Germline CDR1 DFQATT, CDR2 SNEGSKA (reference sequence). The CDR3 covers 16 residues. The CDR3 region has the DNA TGCAGTGCTCTAATCAGGGAATCGGAGAAAGGCACTGAAGCTTTCTTT. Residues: CSALIRESEKGTEAFF.